This entry lists 29 T cell receptor beta chains sequenced from one sample in a study of T-cell reconstitution after alpha-beta-depleted transplantation in children. TCRbeta library construction was performed incorporating unique molecular identifiers. TCRdb processed the PCR reads anew with MiXCR; each CDR3 protein has one entry. The sample lists about 400,000 distinct CDR3 sequences; 20% were seen once. This material consisted of PBMCs from the stem cell graft donor, taken from the stem cell graft. These receptors were taken from a human donor who donated a stem cell graft to a child with acute myeloid leukemia.

The V call is TRBV20-1, the J call TRBJ2-7; 11 positions match TRBD2. The CDR3 runs to 14 residues. CDR1 and CDR2 (germline): DFQATT, SNEGSKA (reference sequence). The ends lost 1 base at V and 7 bases at J; junction bases unmatched: 6. CDR3 sequence reads: CSARATSGIQEQYF. The CDR3 DNA follows: TGCAGTGCTAGAGCGACTAGCGGGATCCAAGAGCAGTACTTC.

This clonotype was picked up a small number of times. J is TRBJ2-3 and V is TRBV20-1; D is uncertain. V lost 7 bases and J lost 0, with 14 bases in between. Germline V gives CDR1 DFQATT, CDR2 SNEGSKA (reference sequence). This CDR3 has 14 amino acids. The CDR3 DNA is TGCAGTGGCCCTGATAAAATAAGCACAGATACGCAGTATTTT. This encodes CSGPDKISTDTQYF.

This clonotype was recorded a few times. J is TRBJ1-4 and V is TRBV11-1, with D hard to call. The CDR3 has 14 residues. Germline V lookup: CDR1 SGHAT, CDR2 FQDESV (reference sequence). The V and J ends lost 2 bases and 1 base respectively, with 5 bases between them. CDR3 residues: CASSLSGTNEKLFF. The DNA of the CDR3 is TGTGCCAGCAGCTTATCCGGAACTAATGAAAAACTGTTTTTT.

In its sample, this clonotype was seen a few times. The chain joins TRBV7-9 to TRBJ1-2, with D possibly matching TRBD1 (6 bases). Between the trimmed V and J ends, which lost 3 bases and 9 bases, there was a span of 17 bases. Germline V gene sequence: CDR1 SEHNR, CDR2 FQNEAQ (reference sequence). The CDR3 consists of 14 residues. The CDR3 is CASSFTTRQESYTF. CDR3 nucleotide sequence: TGTGCCAGCAGCTTCACTACGAGACAGGAAAGCTACACCTTC. Supplemented by reference TRBV7-9 and TRBJ1-2, the full variable domain reads DTGVSQNPRHKITKRGQNVTFRCDPISEHNRLYWYRQTLGQGPEFLTYFQNEAQLEKSRLLSDRFSAERPKGSFSTLEIQRTEQGDSAMYLCASSFTTRQESYTFGSGTRLTVV.

CDR3 in DNA: TGTGCCAGCTGCCGGACTAGCATCGATGAGCAGTTCTTC. It translates to CASCRTSIDEQFF. The chain couples TRBV12-3 or TRBV12-4 to TRBJ2-1; 8 bases are a match to TRBD2. CDR3 length: 13 amino acids. V lost 8 bases, J lost 8 bases, and 8 bases stayed unmatched.

The chain uses TRBV11-2 and TRBJ2-3; 14 bases agree with TRBD2. The V gene's germline CDR1 is SGHAT and CDR2 FQNNGV. V lost 2 bases, J lost 0 bases, and 13 bases stayed unmatched. This CDR3 comprises 21 residues. This CDR3 is CASSLRGLGTSGRKSTDTQYF. DNA of the CDR3: TGTGCCAGCAGCTTACGGGGCCTTGGGACTAGCGGGAGAAAGAGCACAGATACGCAGTATTTT.

This clonotype was picked up a small number of times. The chain recombines TRBV10-3 with TRBJ2-5, with 9 bases lining up with TRBD2. Germline CDR1 ENHRY, CDR2 SYGVKD. Trimming removed 7 bases from V and 5 bases from J; junction bases left unmatched: 11. The CDR3 runs to 15 residues. As DNA, the CDR3 is TGTGCCATCACCCGTAGCGGGAGTATGAAGGAGACCCAGTACTTC. This encodes CAITRSGSMKETQYF.

Only a few counts were recorded for this clonotype. The rearrangement links TRBV7-8 to TRBJ2-1, with a weak D call TRBD2 (6 bases). V was pared by 4 bases and J by 8 bases, with 30 bases between. The germline V gene has CDR1 SGHVS and CDR2 FQNEAQ. The CDR3 consists of 19 residues. The CDR3 DNA follows: TGTGCCAGCAGCTCCCTGATTCTAGAGGAGGGAGCAATGGCGGATGAGCAGTTCTTC. Encoded protein: CASSSLILEEGAMADEQFF.

This clonotype was counted a few times. This chain joins TRBV7-2 and TRBJ2-1; 11 nucleotides line up with TRBD2. Germline CDR1 reads SGHTA; CDR2 reads FQGNSA. Trimming removed 5 bases from V and 5 bases from J; junction bases left unmatched: 8. The CDR3 contains 16 residues. DNA for the CDR3: TGTGCCAGCAGCGGGCTGGGGGGACTAGCGGACAATGAGCAGTTCTTC. Translating gives CASSGLGGLADNEQFF.

The chain uses TRBV5-8 and TRBJ2-7; 10 positions match TRBD1. Germline values: CDR1 SGHTS, CDR2 YDEGEE. The length of the CDR3 is 14 residues. Trimming removed 1 base from V and 6 bases from J; junction bases left unmatched: 4. The CDR3 protein is CASSLSGTGAEQYF. In DNA, the CDR3 is TGTGCCAGCAGCTTGAGCGGGACAGGGGCCGAGCAGTACTTC.

This clonotype was observed a handful of times. J is TRBJ2-5 and V is TRBV29-1; D is ambiguous. The CDR3 runs to 13 residues. Germline V gene lookup returns CDR1 SQVTM and CDR2 ANQGSEA. The ends were cut back, 3 bases at V and 3 bases at J, with 11 bases in the middle. As DNA, the CDR3 is TGCAGCGTTGATTTTCCCGGAAAAGAGACCCAGTACTTC. It codes for CSVDFPGKETQYF.

The V and J genes are TRBV12-3 or TRBV12-4 and TRBJ1-4, with 9 bases aligning to TRBD1. This CDR3 region has 15 residues. V lost 6 bases to trimming and J lost 8 bases; unmatched junction nucleotides: 10. The CDR3 DNA follows: TGTGCCAGCAGCCGGGGACAGGGCGTGGGGGAAAAACTGTTTTTT. Protein product: CASSRGQGVGEKLFF.

Points on this clonotype: This may arise from a read error, as a much more abundant clone is one base away. The CDR3 sequence is CSARDHRGGGTEAFF. The DNA of the CDR3 is TGCAGTGCTAGAGATCACAGGGGAGGAGGCACTGAAGCTTTCTTT. V gene TRBV20-1 combines with J gene TRBJ1-1; the match to TRBD1 covers 7 bases. There are 15 residues in the CDR3. Germline assignment: CDR1 DFQATT and CDR2 SNEGSKA (reference sequence). With V trimmed by 0 bases and J by 4 bases, 8 bases remained unmatched.

In its sample, this clonotype was seen a few times. The chain links TRBV20-1 to TRBJ2-1; 8 bases fit TRBD2. Trimming at V came to 0 bases and at J to 9 bases, leaving 10 bases not matched to a gene. CDR3 length equals 15 residues. Germline CDR1 reads DFQATT; CDR2 reads SNEGSKA (reference sequence). This chain's CDR3 is CSARDSQRERAEQFF. The CDR3 region has the DNA TGCAGTGCTAGAGATTCTCAGCGGGAGAGGGCTGAGCAGTTCTTC.

The chain uses TRBV7-9 and TRBJ2-5; 9 bases match TRBD2. This CDR3 contains 16 residues. The V gene's germline CDR1 is SEHNR and CDR2 FQNEAQ (reference sequence). Trimming cost V 7 bases and J 4 bases; bases outside gene matches: 13. CDR3 sequence: CASMRWAGGTVETQYF. The CDR3 nucleotides read TGTGCCAGCATGCGCTGGGCGGGAGGGACAGTAGAGACCCAGTACTTC.

This clonotype appeared many times. The gene calls are TRBV5-1 and TRBJ2-5, with D perhaps TRBD2 (6 bases). Germline V gene sequence: CDR1 SGHRS, CDR2 YFSETQ. This CDR3 is 14 amino acids long. V lost 0 bases to trimming and J lost 2 bases, with 8 bases between them. This CDR3 reads CASSLVGGQETQYF. For the CDR3, the DNA is TGCGCCAGCAGCTTGGTCGGGGGACAAGAGACCCAGTACTTC.

This clonotype was counted a few times. The CDR3 nucleotides are TGCGCCAGCAGCCAAGAAGGGACTAGAAACAATGAGCAGTTCTTC. It specifies CASSQEGTRNNEQFF. This chain joins TRBV4-3 and TRBJ2-1, with 8 nucleotides matching TRBD2. With V trimmed by 0 bases and J by 5 bases, 3 bases remained unmatched. The CDR3 length is 15 residues. CDR1 and CDR2 (germline): LGHNA, YSLEER.

This clonotype was recorded at least ten times. The chain employs TRBV4-2 and TRBJ1-1; D gene uncertain. V gave up 1 base and J gave up 1 base, with 10 bases separating them. Germline V gene lookup returns CDR1 LGHNA and CDR2 YNFKEQ. This CDR3 region has 15 residues. The CDR3 sequence: CASSQAWQANTEAFF. The CDR3 nucleotides are TGTGCCAGCAGCCAAGCATGGCAGGCGAACACTGAAGCTTTCTTT.

The genes are TRBV5-1 and TRBJ2-3, with D possibly being TRBD2 (5 bases). Trimming left V 0 bases short and J 5 bases short, with 16 bases between. This CDR3 has 16 residues. The germline V gene encodes CDR1 SGHRS and CDR2 YFSETQ. The CDR3, as DNA: TGCGCCAGCAGCTTGGGCGATCGGGGAAGTAGAGATACGCAGTATTTT. This gives the protein CASSLGDRGSRDTQYF.

This clonotype was observed a handful of times. The chain is built from TRBV6-5 and TRBJ2-2; 11 nucleotides match TRBD2. Germline V gene lookup returns CDR1 MNHEY and CDR2 SVGAGI. This CDR3 contains 16 residues. V trimming: 4 bases; J trimming: 3 bases; junction bases outside the gene matches: 4. CDR3 sequence: CASSSTSGSYTGELFF. Written as DNA, the CDR3 is TGTGCCAGCAGTTCTACTAGCGGGAGTTACACCGGGGAGCTGTTTTTT.

This clonotype occurred a few times. This chain connects TRBV15 to TRBJ2-2; D unresolved. There are 16 residues in the CDR3. The germline V and J ends were trimmed by 6 bases and 0 bases, with 14 bases remaining between them. Germline V lookup: CDR1 LNHNV, CDR2 YYDKDF (reference sequence). CDR3 residues: CATRETQRTNTGELFF. Written as DNA, the CDR3 is TGTGCCACCAGAGAAACCCAGAGAACGAACACCGGGGAGCTGTTTTTT. Based on the CDR3 plus reference TRBV15 and TRBJ2-2, the full variable domain is DAMVIQNPRYQVTQFGKPVTLSCSQTLNHNVMYWYQQKSSQAPKLLFHYYDKDFNNEADTPDNFQSRRPNTSFCFLDIRSPGLGDTAMYLCATRETQRTNTGELFFGEGSRLTVL.

There are a few counts of this clonotype. The gene calls are TRBV12-3 or TRBV12-4 and TRBJ2-7; D ambiguous. This CDR3 is 15 amino acids long. V lost 7 bases, J lost 2 bases, and 18 bases lay in between. CDR3 in amino acids: CASTQGFGSAYEQYF. For the CDR3, the DNA is TGTGCCAGCACTCAAGGATTCGGCTCAGCCTACGAGCAGTACTTC.

This clonotype was seen many times. The chain is built from TRBV29-1 and TRBJ2-3; D call uncertain. Germline CDR1 SQVTM, CDR2 ANQGSEA. Trimming removed 7 bases from V and 6 bases from J, with 8 bases in between. The CDR3 spans 10 residues. The CDR3 loop is CSGISDTQYF. As DNA, the CDR3 is TGCAGCGGCATAAGCGATACGCAGTATTTT.

This clonotype came up once. The CDR3: CSSGSGESSTEAFF. CDR3 nucleotide sequence: TGCAGCTCCGGCTCAGGGGAAAGTAGCACTGAAGCTTTCTTT. This chain connects TRBV29-1 to TRBJ1-1, with TRBD1 as a possible D gene (6 bases). The CDR3 has 14 amino acids. Trimming cost V 8 bases and J 4 bases, with 20 bases left between them. Germline CDR1 and CDR2: SQVTM and ANQGSEA. The full variable domain, completed using reference TRBV29-1 and TRBJ1-1, is SAVISQKPSRDICQRGTSLTIQCQVDSQVTMMFWYRQQPGQSLTLIATANQGSEATYESGFVIDKFPISRPNLTFSTLTVSNMSPEDSSIYLCSSGSGESSTEAFFGQGTRLTVV.

This clonotype was counted ten times or more. V is TRBV13 and J is TRBJ2-3; TRBD2 agrees at 9 bases. Losses at the gene ends were 5 bases for V and 6 bases for J; bases not matched to a gene: 9. CDR3 length: 15 amino acids. Germline V CDR1 and CDR2: PRHDT, FYEKMQ (reference sequence). The CDR3 DNA reads TGTGCCAGCAGCGGCGGCGGGAGGGCCCCTGATACGCAGTATTTT. The encoded protein is CASSGGGRAPDTQYF.

The chain links TRBV29-1 to TRBJ1-1, with D possibly being TRBD1 (5 bases). V was pared by 1 base and J by 6 bases, with 15 bases between. Looked up from germline, CDR1 is SQVTM and CDR2 is ANQGSEA. The CDR3 spans 14 residues. The CDR3 region is CSVEGPGGWPEAFF. In DNA form, the CDR3 reads TGCAGCGTTGAAGGGCCGGGGGGGTGGCCTGAAGCTTTCTTT.

There are many counts of this clonotype. The gene calls are TRBV29-1 and TRBJ2-3; weak D call: TRBD1 (5 bases). Germline V gene data show CDR1 as SQVTM and CDR2 as ANQGSEA. V was shortened by 7 bases and J by 1 base, with 12 bases between the two germline ends. CDR3 length: 13 amino acids. The CDR3 nucleotides are TGCAGCGCCCTGGTAGGGGGCACAGATACGCAGTATTTT. It is translated as CSALVGGTDTQYF.

This clonotype was counted at least ten times. The chain has TRBV6-1 and TRBJ2-1; TRBD2 matches 10 bases. This CDR3 contains 15 residues. J was trimmed by 10 bases and V by 6 bases; bases with no gene match: 12. CDR1 and CDR2 (germline): MNHNS, SASEGT. The CDR3 nucleotides read TGTGCCAGCAGAACGGGCCTAGCGGGAGTAGACGAGCAGTTCTTC. It encodes CASRTGLAGVDEQFF.

This clonotype occurred a few times. This rearrangement joins TRBV29-1 to TRBJ2-1; D unclear. V was shortened by 4 bases and J by 5 bases, with 18 bases between the two germline ends. CDR3 length: 15 amino acids. Looked up from germline, CDR1 is SQVTM and CDR2 is ANQGSEA. The CDR3 region has the DNA TGCAGCGTTGCGCTCCTGTTGGCTAGAAACAATGAGCAGTTCTTC. Residues: CSVALLLARNNEQFF.